This T cell receptor beta chain is from a study of CD8+ T cells in alopecia areata. Study-level points and caveats: It was less clear whether patients shared TCRs than it was in mice, possibly because of HLA. Researchers report lesional scalp, most notably alopecia totalis/universalis, outstripped normal scalp in clonality. Scalp samples also yield sequences from resident alphabeta T cells of normal skin.

The sample's treatment: oral pan-JAK inhibitor, 5-10 mg twice daily. Extraction and reverse transcription of RNA yielded cDNA as the sequencing template. The data were produced by immunoSEQ multiplex PCR, yet TCRdb's version contains in-frame clones alone and is incomplete. Altogether roughly 110,000 clones are present, roughly 84% being singletons, with the ten largest covering about 24%. About this clone: Its matching antigen is unknown.

The germline gives CDR1 PRHDT, CDR2 FYEKMQ (reference sequence). V was trimmed by 5 bases and J by 6 bases, leaving 9 bases between them. The CDR3 runs 12 residues. The sample in question was CD8+ T cells sorted from blood, obtained at week 24, from a patient treated with tofacitinib. The V and J genes are TRBV13 and TRBJ2-3; the D is unclear. This TCR was sampled from a human donor with alopecia areata. CDR3 in amino acids: CASSLPWDTQYF. In DNA form, the CDR3 reads TGTGCCAGCAGCCTCCCTTGGGATACGCAGTATTTT.